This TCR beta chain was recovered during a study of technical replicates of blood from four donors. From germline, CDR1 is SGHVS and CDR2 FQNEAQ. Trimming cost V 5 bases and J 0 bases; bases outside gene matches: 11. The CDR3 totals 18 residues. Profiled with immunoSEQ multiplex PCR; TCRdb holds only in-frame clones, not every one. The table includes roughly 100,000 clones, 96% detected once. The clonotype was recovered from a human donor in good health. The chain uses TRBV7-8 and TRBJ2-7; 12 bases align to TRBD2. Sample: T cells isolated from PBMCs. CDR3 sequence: CASSTPRGLAGGSYEQYF. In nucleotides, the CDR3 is TGTGCCAGCAGCACCCCAAGGGGACTAGCGGGCGGCTCCTACGAGCAGTACTTC.